Included here is one TCR beta chain sequence, with context. Its antigen is not known. The record originates from a study of STAT5B mutations in CD4+ large granular lymphocyte leukemia. Padova, Helsinki and Shinshu hematology units supplied the CD4+ T-LGLL patients. Bead-separated CD4+, CD4+CD8+, CD57+ or CD56+ fractions, or PBMC, were used. General observations from the study: Patient cell sources varied; 6 or 7 CD4-sorted samples entered the clonality comparison. Compared with healthy controls (2/35), patient top clones favored TRBV06 (8/27).

The assay was immunoSEQ multiplex PCR, and TCRdb's table has in-frame clones only and misses some. The sample carries 2,500 to 3,000 clones, 75% to 85% recorded once. The length of the CDR3 is 17 residues. Germline assignment: CDR1 SGHTA and CDR2 FQGNSA. V lost 5 bases and J 6 bases, leaving 22 bases between the germline ends. The clonotype was recovered from a woman in her 70s with CD4+ T-cell large granular lymphocyte leukemia. This rearrangement joins TRBV7-2 to TRBJ2-2, with D possibly called TRBD1 or TRBD2 (5 bases each). Sample: PBMCs. The DNA for the CDR3 is TGTGCCAGCAGCCCCTCGTTATCTTCGGGGCGGGCCGGGGAGCTGTTTTTT. Translating it yields CASSPSLSSGRAGELFF.